This is a list of T cell receptor beta chains from one sample in a study of identical twins. TCRdb reprocessed the 5' RACE reads with MiXCR, giving one entry per CDR3 protein. The table includes some 630,000 distinct CDR3 sequences, about 7.1% detected once. The same data also contributed to another study, on yellow fever vaccine responses in identical twins.

The sequencing sample was made of PBMCs. These receptor sequences come from a woman aged 18-29 years in good health. CDR3s include the opening cysteine and the closing phenylalanine or tryptophan. The D gene is left open where the match is weak. The size of a clone is reported for some rows only, either as once, few or many, or as a class for expanded clones.

V gene: TRBV5-6
D gene: TRBD2
clone size: few
J gene: TRBJ2-1
CDR3 DNA: TGTGCCAGCAGCTTGGTAAACCCCGGACTAGCGGGACGATCTTACAATGAGCAGTTCTTC
CDR3 protein: CASSLVNPGLAGRSYNEQFF

V gene: TRBV2
D gene: TRBD1
clone size: many
J gene: TRBJ1-2
CDR3 DNA: TGTGCCAGCATTCCGGGACAGATCTACTATGGCTACACCTTC
CDR3 protein: CASIPGQIYYGYTF

V gene: TRBV12-3/TRBV12-4
D gene: TRBD2
clone size: many
J gene: TRBJ2-2
CDR3 DNA: TGTGCCAGCAGTTTCGAAGCGGGAGGTTCCGGGGAGCTGTTTTTT
CDR3 protein: CASSFEAGGSGELFF

V gene: TRBV5-1
D gene: -
clone size: -
J gene: TRBJ2-2
CDR3 DNA: TGCGCCAGCAGCTTGATCTCTAGCTGGCCGAACACCGGGGAGCTGTTTTTT
CDR3 protein: CASSLISSWPNTGELFF

V gene: TRBV7-9
D gene: TRBD2
clone size: few
J gene: TRBJ2-2
CDR3 DNA: TGTGCCAGCAGCTCCACCGGGACTAGAGCGACCGGGGAGCTGTTTTTT
CDR3 protein: CASSSTGTRATGELFF

V gene: TRBV9
D gene: -
clone size: many
J gene: TRBJ1-5
CDR3 DNA: TGTGCCAGCAGCGTTGGAGACACGGGAATATCCCAGCATTTT
CDR3 protein: CASSVGDTGISQHF

V gene: TRBV3-1
D gene: -
clone size: -
J gene: TRBJ1-2
CDR3 DNA: TGTGCCAGCAGCCAGCCAGGGACCAACTATGGCTACACCTTC
CDR3 protein: CASSQPGTNYGYTF

V gene: TRBV7-9
D gene: -
clone size: many
J gene: TRBJ1-2
CDR3 DNA: TGTGCCAGCAGCTTGAGTGATAACTATGGCTACACCTTC
CDR3 protein: CASSLSDNYGYTF

V gene: TRBV12-3/TRBV12-4
D gene: -
clone size: few
J gene: TRBJ1-4
CDR3 DNA: TGTGCCAGCAGTTTCTTTGAGGGGGAAAAACTGTTTTTT
CDR3 protein: CASSFFEGEKLFF

V gene: TRBV3-1
D gene: -
clone size: -
J gene: TRBJ1-6
CDR3 DNA: TGTGCCAGCAGCCAAGCGGGGCCCCTTAATTCACCCCTCCACTTT
CDR3 protein: CASSQAGPLNSPLHF

V gene: TRBV12-3/TRBV12-4
D gene: -
clone size: few
J gene: TRBJ2-5
CDR3 DNA: TGTGCCAGCAGTTTAAGACGTAACGGAGAGACCCAGTACTTC
CDR3 protein: CASSLRRNGETQYF

V gene: TRBV28
D gene: -
clone size: -
J gene: TRBJ1-1
CDR3 DNA: TGTGCCAGCAGTTCACAGGGCTTCACTGAAGCTTTCTTT
CDR3 protein: CASSSQGFTEAFF

V gene: TRBV18
D gene: -
clone size: -
J gene: TRBJ1-1
CDR3 DNA: TGTGCCAGCTCACCGACTGGACAGAACACTGAAGCTTTCTTT
CDR3 protein: CASSPTGQNTEAFF

V gene: TRBV5-6
D gene: TRBD1
clone size: many
J gene: TRBJ2-5
CDR3 DNA: TGTGCCAGCAGCTTCGACAGGGGGATCCAAGAGACCCAGTACTTC
CDR3 protein: CASSFDRGIQETQYF

V gene: TRBV18
D gene: -
clone size: many
J gene: TRBJ2-5
CDR3 DNA: TGTGCCAGCTCACCGAGACGAAATCAAGAGACCCAGTACTTC
CDR3 protein: CASSPRRNQETQYF

V gene: TRBV25-1
D gene: -
clone size: -
J gene: TRBJ1-1
CDR3 DNA: TGTGCCAGCACGAGATATTTGAACACTGAAGCTTTCTTT
CDR3 protein: CASTRYLNTEAFF

V gene: TRBV25-1
D gene: -
clone size: few
J gene: TRBJ1-2
CDR3 DNA: TGTGCCAGGGGGGGGAGTGTGAGCTACACCTTC
CDR3 protein: CARGGSVSYTF

V gene: TRBV4-2
D gene: TRBD1
clone size: -
J gene: TRBJ2-1
CDR3 DNA: TGTGCCAGCAGCCCTAGGGGGGGGACAGGGGACAATGAGCAGTTCTTC
CDR3 protein: CASSPRGGTGDNEQFF

V gene: TRBV12-3/TRBV12-4
D gene: -
clone size: many
J gene: TRBJ2-7
CDR3 DNA: TGTGCCAGCAGTCGGGACACCTACGAGCAGTACTTC
CDR3 protein: CASSRDTYEQYF

V gene: TRBV18
D gene: TRBD2
clone size: -
J gene: TRBJ2-3
CDR3 DNA: TGTGCCAGCTCACGGACTAGCGGGGGTGAAGATACGCAGTATTTT
CDR3 protein: CASSRTSGGEDTQYF

V gene: TRBV15
D gene: -
clone size: many
J gene: TRBJ1-4
CDR3 DNA: TGTGCCACCAGCAATGATGTTGAAAAACTGTTTTTT
CDR3 protein: CATSNDVEKLFF

V gene: TRBV7-9
D gene: -
clone size: few
J gene: TRBJ1-2
CDR3 DNA: TGTGCCAGCGGGGGAAATCAGGGACGCTATGGCTACACCTTC
CDR3 protein: CASGGNQGRYGYTF

V gene: TRBV29-1
D gene: -
clone size: -
J gene: TRBJ2-5
CDR3 DNA: TGCAGCGTCGGTGACAGCGCGAGGGAGACCCAGTACTTC
CDR3 protein: CSVGDSARETQYF

V gene: TRBV5-1
D gene: -
clone size: many
J gene: TRBJ1-1
CDR3 DNA: TGCGCCAGCAGCTTGGATCAGGGAAACACTGAAGCTTTCTTT
CDR3 protein: CASSLDQGNTEAFF

V gene: TRBV12-3/TRBV12-4
D gene: -
clone size: few
J gene: TRBJ2-1
CDR3 DNA: TGTGCCAGCAGCCTCCATATCCCGGGGGGCCACAATGAGCAGTTCTTC
CDR3 protein: CASSLHIPGGHNEQFF

V gene: TRBV20-1
D gene: -
clone size: few
J gene: TRBJ2-5
CDR3 DNA: TGCAGTGCTGGGAGGACACCCCCCGGGGAGACCCAGTACTTC
CDR3 protein: CSAGRTPPGETQYF

V gene: TRBV12-3/TRBV12-4
D gene: -
clone size: many
J gene: TRBJ1-5
CDR3 DNA: TGTGCCAGCAGCTACGGGGGAGGTCAGCCCCAGCATTTT
CDR3 protein: CASSYGGGQPQHF

V gene: TRBV7-7
D gene: -
clone size: few
J gene: TRBJ2-3
CDR3 DNA: TGTGCCAGCAGCTTCTCCGACTCCTACACAGATACGCAGTATTTT
CDR3 protein: CASSFSDSYTDTQYF

V gene: TRBV15
D gene: -
clone size: -
J gene: TRBJ1-5
CDR3 DNA: TGTGCCACCAGCAGGGAGGTTCAGGGTTCGGTTAGCAATCAGCCCCAGCATTTT
CDR3 protein: CATSREVQGSVSNQPQHF

V gene: TRBV2
D gene: -
clone size: few
J gene: TRBJ1-5
CDR3 DNA: TGTGCCAGCAGTGATGGAGGGACCTCATATCAGCCCCAGCATTTT
CDR3 protein: CASSDGGTSYQPQHF

V gene: TRBV12-3/TRBV12-4
D gene: -
clone size: -
J gene: TRBJ2-1
CDR3 DNA: TGTGCCAGCAGCCCCGCTCTGATGGGATTATTCAATGAGCAGTTCTTC
CDR3 protein: CASSPALMGLFNEQFF

V gene: TRBV5-1
D gene: TRBD1
clone size: -
J gene: TRBJ2-1
CDR3 DNA: TGCGCCAGCAGCACCCCGGGACAGGGCCGTAACAATGAGCAGTTCTTC
CDR3 protein: CASSTPGQGRNNEQFF

V gene: TRBV12-3/TRBV12-4
D gene: TRBD1
clone size: few
J gene: TRBJ1-2
CDR3 DNA: TGTGCCAGCAGTCAGCAGCGACAGGGGAGGACTGACTATGGCTACACCTTC
CDR3 protein: CASSQQRQGRTDYGYTF

V gene: TRBV19
D gene: -
clone size: -
J gene: TRBJ1-5
CDR3 DNA: TGTGCCAGTAGTATAGATCAATATCAGCCCCAGCATTTT
CDR3 protein: CASSIDQYQPQHF

V gene: TRBV5-1
D gene: -
clone size: many
J gene: TRBJ2-2
CDR3 DNA: TGCGCCAGCAGCTTGGCTAGTGGGACCACCGGGGAGCTGTTTTTT
CDR3 protein: CASSLASGTTGELFF

V gene: TRBV5-8
D gene: TRBD1
clone size: -
J gene: TRBJ2-5
CDR3 DNA: TGTGCTACGACAGGGGGACCCCAAGAGACCCAGTACTTC
CDR3 protein: CATTGGPQETQYF

V gene: TRBV11-2
D gene: TRBD2
clone size: -
J gene: TRBJ2-7
CDR3 DNA: TGTGCCAGGTACATCGGAGGGACTAGCGGGAGGTCGGCCATGGTGTACGAGCAGTACTTC
CDR3 protein: CARYIGGTSGRSAMVYEQYF

V gene: TRBV20-1
D gene: -
clone size: many
J gene: TRBJ1-1
CDR3 DNA: TGCAGTGCTCCTGCGTTCAACACTGAAGCTTTCTTT
CDR3 protein: CSAPAFNTEAFF

V gene: TRBV6-1
D gene: -
clone size: few
J gene: TRBJ2-3
CDR3 DNA: TGTGCCAGCAGTGAAATTCGGTTGGCGACAGATACGCAGTATTTT
CDR3 protein: CASSEIRLATDTQYF

V gene: TRBV29-1
D gene: -
clone size: few
J gene: TRBJ2-5
CDR3 DNA: TGCAGCGTTAAGAAGCAAGAGACCCAGTACTTC
CDR3 protein: CSVKKQETQYF

V gene: TRBV28
D gene: -
clone size: -
J gene: TRBJ1-6
CDR3 DNA: TGTGCCACCCTGCGGTTTGGGGCCCTCCACTTT
CDR3 protein: CATLRFGALHF

V gene: TRBV12-3/TRBV12-4
D gene: -
clone size: many
J gene: TRBJ2-3
CDR3 DNA: TGTGCCAGCAGCCCCGAGGTTTTGACAGATACGCAGTATTTT
CDR3 protein: CASSPEVLTDTQYF